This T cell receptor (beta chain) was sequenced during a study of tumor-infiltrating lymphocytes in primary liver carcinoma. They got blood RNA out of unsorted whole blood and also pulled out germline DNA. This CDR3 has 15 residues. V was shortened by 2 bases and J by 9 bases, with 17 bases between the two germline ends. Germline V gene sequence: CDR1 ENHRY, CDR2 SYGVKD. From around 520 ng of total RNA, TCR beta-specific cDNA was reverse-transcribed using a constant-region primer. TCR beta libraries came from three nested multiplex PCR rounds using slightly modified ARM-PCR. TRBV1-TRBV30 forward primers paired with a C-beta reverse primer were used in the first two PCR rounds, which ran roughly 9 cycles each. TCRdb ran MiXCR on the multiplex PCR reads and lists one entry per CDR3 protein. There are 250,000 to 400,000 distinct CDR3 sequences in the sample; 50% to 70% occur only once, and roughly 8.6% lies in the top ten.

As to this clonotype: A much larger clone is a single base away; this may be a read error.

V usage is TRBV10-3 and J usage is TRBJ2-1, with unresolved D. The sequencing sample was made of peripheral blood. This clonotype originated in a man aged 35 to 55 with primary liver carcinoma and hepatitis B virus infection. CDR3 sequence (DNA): TGTGCCATCAGTGAGACACAAGAACAAGAGGCTGAGCAGTTCTTC. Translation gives CAISETQEQEAEQFF.